The source of this T cell receptor beta chain is a study of T-cell memory formation after mild COVID-19 (dated by TCRdb to the early 2020s). In the study overall: TCR sequence clusters from the two donors were found to be largely donor specific. In a couple of donors, T-cell clones that expanded and contracted after mild COVID-19 were tracked by sequencing TCRalpha and TCRbeta repertoires over time. Two young, previously healthy adult volunteers, one female and one male, were included in the cohort. Overall study outcomes, separate from this receptor: SARS-CoV-2 specificity was not confirmed for the second-wave clones peaking on day 37. Only a couple of mild cases were covered by the study, and larger cohorts that include severe cases with pre-infection samples were considered necessary. Some responding clones were detected in pre-infection memory, suggesting pre-existing cross-reactive memory T cells joined the SARS-CoV-2 response. Contracting CD4+ clones appeared mostly in the CM and EM memory subsets, whereas CD8+ clones were enriched in EMRA. Balanced CD4/CD8 phenotypes were observed for clones contracting from day 15 to 85, whereas a bias towards CD4+ was observed for a second wave of clones expanding from day 15 to 37.

For this chain, trimming is 3 bases at the V end and 7 bases at the J end, and the number of junction bases without a gene match is 20. From the germline V gene, CDR1 is SGHRS and CDR2 is YFSETQ. The CDR3 contains 18 residues, cysteine and phenylalanine counted. The only DNA kept is the CDR3, 54 bases in frame from the first base. Ficoll-Paque density gradient centrifugation was used to isolate PBMCs. Sequencing was performed on an Illumina NovaSeq 6000. TCRalpha and TCRbeta cDNA libraries were constructed by 5'RACE with constant-segment primers, with sample barcodes and unique molecular identifiers being introduced. Trizol reagent was used to extract RNA from every sample. Amplification of the libraries took two PCR steps, and the second step added a second sample barcode plus Illumina TruSeq adapters. Libraries were sequenced on an Illumina NovaSeq with 2 x 150 bp paired-end reads. On the authors' methods: The reads were demultiplexed and collapsed into UMI-guided consensus sequences using migec v1.2.7. Using mixcr v2.1.11, UMI consensuses were aligned to TRA and TRB V and J templates and then assembled into clonotypes. A clonotype was counted as expanded or contracted only when both edgeR and NoisET called the clonotype significant, with the noise models trained on biological replicates. For edgeR calls, a false discovery rate-adjusted p below 0.01 and a log2 fold-change threshold of 1 were applied. As an exploratory analysis of dynamics, PCA with hierarchical clustering was applied to max-normalized trajectories of the 1000 most abundant clonotypes. Separately sequenced CD4+ and CD8+ repertoires were used to assign a CD4 or CD8 phenotype to each responding clone. TCRdb trimmed public reads at Q25 via fastp, called clones via MiXCR and kept in-frame beta chains. Identical CDR3 protein sequences are pooled into one entry, listed with their most common genes and DNA. None of the V and J calls come from the authors' own analysis; TCRdb made them. In all, the sample holds approximately 480,000 distinct CDR3 sequences, and 18% of those were seen once. The top ten constitute approximately 13% of the sample.

In regard to this clonotype: What antigen it recognizes has not been identified. Base qualities are not provided; no much larger clone lies one nucleotide away.

This TCR derives from an adult woman who had mild COVID-19 (a few samples of this study predate the infection). The sample titles of this study are shuffled in the database, so cell type and time point are left out; the donor was told from shared clones. The chain links TRBV5-1 with TRBJ2-7; 9 junctional bases match TRBD1. Sample: PBMCs or a T cell subset sorted from them (not recorded which). The CDR3 corresponds to CASSSQTGGFGPAGEQYF. The nucleotide sequence is given as TGCGCCAGCAGCTCCCAGACAGGGGGGTTTGGCCCAGCAGGGGAGCAGTACTTC.